The 5 T cell receptor beta chains below were found in one sample sequenced in a study of Tregs in tolerant kidney transplant recipients. Produced via immunoSEQ multiplex PCR; TCRdb's table is partial and in-frame only. The table records over 70,000 clones, 75% to 95% of them present only once. Related graft donors supplied nonmyeloablative bone marrow transplants, and mixed chimerism was transient. Sequencing was performed on CD4+ T cells from blood (PBMCs), taken 24 months after the transplant. These receptors were taken from a human patient who received a combined kidney and bone marrow transplant. A subset of T cells may come from the graft donor.

This clone was seen a handful of times. The J gene is TRBJ1-2, the V gene TRBV10-3; tentative D call: TRBD1 (5 bases). This CDR3 has 12 residues. CDR1 is ENHRY, CDR2 SYGVKD, per germline. V was trimmed by 2 bases and J by 6 bases, leaving 7 bases between them. The CDR3 DNA sequence: TGTGCCATCAGTGAGGAAGGGGATGGCTACACCTTC. Its protein product is CAISEEGDGYTF.

Comments on this clone: Within the sample, other DNA sequences also encode this same CDR3. The V gene is TRBV6-5, the J gene TRBJ1-6, with a weak D call TRBD1 (5 bases). Germline V CDR1 and CDR2: MNHEY, SVGAGI. The V and J ends lost 7 bases and 1 base respectively, with 8 bases between them. The CDR3 covers 14 residues. The CDR3 DNA sequence: TGTGCCAGCAAGGCAGGGTCCTATAATTCACCCCTCCACTTT. It is translated as CASKAGSYNSPLHF.

This clone appeared a single time. V and J are TRBV7-9 and TRBJ2-3; 8 nucleotides align to TRBD2. The germline V gene has CDR1 SEHNR and CDR2 FQNEAQ (reference sequence). This CDR3 comprises 15 residues. V dropped 3 bases and J dropped 2; count of bases not matched to a gene: 4. The CDR3 reads CASSFRGRTTDTQYF. Written as DNA, the CDR3 is TGTGCCAGCAGCTTTCGCGGGAGGACCACAGATACGCAGTATTTT. Using reference TRBV7-9 and TRBJ2-3 for the parts outside the CDR3, the full variable domain is DTGVSQNPRHKITKRGQNVTFRCDPISEHNRLYWYRQTLGQGPEFLTYFQNEAQLEKSRLLSDRFSAERPKGSFSTLEIQRTEQGDSAMYLCASSFRGRTTDTQYFGPGTRLTVL.

Only one count was recorded for this clone. The chain has TRBV19 and TRBJ2-2, with 11 positions matching TRBD2. The CDR3 covers 18 residues. V was pared by 9 bases and J by 7 bases, with 19 bases of the junction left unmatched. Germline V gene sequence: CDR1 LNHDA, CDR2 SQIVND (reference sequence). The CDR3 reads CASKDRGLAGGPNGELFF. The CDR3 DNA reads TGTGCCAGCAAGGACAGGGGCCTAGCGGGGGGTCCCAACGGGGAGCTGTTTTTT.

This clone was observed a few times. This chain joins TRBV2 and TRBJ1-5; 7 bases line up with TRBD1. The V gene end was trimmed by 7 bases and the J gene end by 4 bases; junction bases not matched to a gene: 13. Germline assignment: CDR1 SNHLY and CDR2 FYNNEI. The CDR3 has 16 amino acids. CDR3 nucleotides: TGTGCCAGCACTCTCGACTCGGGACAGCTTAATCAGCCCCAGCATTTT. This encodes CASTLDSGQLNQPQHF.